This paragraph covers one TCR beta chain sequence. This clonotype was detected only a few times. The antigen this receptor binds is unknown. Nothing much larger sits one base from this clone, and base qualities are not available. The data were obtained in a study of post-analysis software for immune sequencing data (dated by TCRdb to the mid-2010s). Regarding the study in general: Disease courses on record covered relapsing-remitting, secondary progressive and progressive-relapsing multiple sclerosis, though some patients had no subtype annotation. Patient repertoires were compared against about twelve previously published healthy control repertoires from donors aged roughly 6 to 27 years. A subset of samples was prepared in parallel using single-end sample barcoding, then pooled and co-amplified after Illumina adapter ligation.

Receptor libraries were prepared by PCR. The sequencer was an Illumina HiSeq 2500. To reduce PCR and sequencing biases, unique molecular identifiers were built into the TCR beta cDNA libraries. Every 1 to 10 million input T cells yielded about 500,000 cDNA molecules, meaning each molecule approximated one T cell. The patient libraries were prepared and sequenced using the same protocol as the earlier healthy control dataset. Within a given batch, samples were prepared together, multiplexed and sequenced on the same HiSeq lane. The original pipeline was this. Raw barcoded reads were processed with MIGEC, discarding single-read molecular identifier groups before consensus assembly and CDR3 extraction. Clonotype tables were post-analysed with VDJtools, normalizing diversity by down-sampling all datasets to the smallest sample size. In repertoire overlap clustering, CDR3 amino acid sequences, but not nucleotide sequences, were matched to correct batch-related cross-sample contamination. Through fastp at Q25 and MiXCR, TCRdb rebuilt clones from the public reads, retaining in-frame beta chains. Each CDR3 protein appears once, grouped with its most common genes and DNA. The V and J calls were not made by the authors but by TCRdb's processing. For this sample the table gives under 200,000 distinct CDR3 sequences, of which roughly 30% were detected only once. The top ten clones comprise about 3.7% of the sample.

The investigation overall reported the following: Multiple sclerosis patients had significantly lower normalized Chao1 diversity than controls, a result that suggests substantial peripheral T-cell clonal expansion. Strong co-clustering of samples prepared in the same batch was shown by direct clustering with F measure, prompting a batch-effect correction. The multiple sclerosis patient group was slightly younger than the control group.

To demonstrate the VDJtools post-analysis software, the study profiled TCR beta repertoires from the peripheral blood of some 13 young patients with multiple sclerosis. The patients with multiple sclerosis were children and adolescents between about 6 and 16 years of age. The receptor comes from a girl between 2 and 17 years old with multiple sclerosis. The sequencing sample was made of blood.

The nucleotides read TGTGCCAGCAGACCTCAGGGTGATGCTTCACCCCTCCACTTT. Its protein reads: CASRPQGDASPLHF. The rearranged chain carries TRBV6-2 or TRBV6-3 and TRBJ1-6, with TRBD1 as a weak D call on 5 bases. The CDR3 starts with the cysteine, ends with the phenylalanine, and has 14 residues. Only CDR3 DNA remains: 42 bases, in frame from the first base. Reading the germline V gene gives CDR1 MNHEY and CDR2 SVGEGT. The junction carries 15 bases between V and J, which are trimmed by 6 bases and 9 bases respectively.